Presented here are 6 T cell receptor beta chains from one specimen sequenced in a study of T-cell reconstitution after alpha-beta-depleted transplantation in children. Construction of the TCRbeta library involved unique molecular identifiers. TCRdb analysed the PCR reads with MiXCR anew, one entry per CDR3 protein. Of 5,500 to 7,000 distinct CDR3 sequences listed, about 10% were seen once; the top ten hold about 22%. The sample consisted of PBMCs, mostly from graft donor cells, taken 180 days after TCRalphabeta/CD19-depleted stem cell transplant. The receptors were gathered from a child under two years old who had a stem cell transplant for acute myeloid leukemia, so the T cells may come from the graft donor.

This clonotype was counted ten times or more. The chain recombines TRBV28 with TRBJ1-2, with 7 bases matching TRBD1. CDR3 length equals 14 residues. V lost 6 bases to trimming and J lost 4 bases; unmatched junction nucleotides: 8. CDR1 and CDR2 (germline): MDHEN, SYDVKM. The CDR3 here is CASSLPTGIYGYTF. The CDR3, as DNA: TGTGCCAGCAGCCTGCCGACAGGGATCTATGGCTACACCTTC.

This clonotype was counted at least ten times. The CDR3 bases are TGTGCCACCAGTGATATCTACAGGGATTCAGGGGATACGCAGTATTTT. As protein: CATSDIYRDSGDTQYF. The gene calls are TRBV24-1 and TRBJ2-3; tentatively, D is TRBD1 (6 bases). Deletions cut 3 bases from V and 6 bases from J, with 18 bases between. Germline-derived CDR1 and CDR2 are KGHDR and SFDVKD. This CDR3 is built from 16 residues.

This clonotype was counted many times. V is TRBV12-3 or TRBV12-4 and J is TRBJ1-4; perhaps TRBD1 as D (6 bases). The CDR3 runs to 14 residues. The V end lost 5 bases, the J end lost 8 bases, and 15 bases lay between the germline ends. The CDR3 DNA follows: TGTGCCAGCAGTGTCCAGGGGTCGAAGGAAAAACTGTTTTTT. It codes for CASSVQGSKEKLFF.

In this sample, this clonotype turned up many times. This chain connects TRBV5-1 to TRBJ2-1; 12 positions agree with TRBD2. Germline V gene data show CDR1 as SGHRS and CDR2 as YFSETQ. Trimming removed 0 bases from V and 4 bases from J; junction bases left unmatched: 14. The CDR3 has 20 residues. CDR3 loop: CASSLGAWLAGGPRYNEQFF. CDR3 nucleotide sequence: TGCGCCAGCAGCTTGGGAGCGTGGCTAGCGGGAGGGCCGCGTTACAATGAGCAGTTCTTC.

In this sample, this clonotype turned up many times. The V and J genes are TRBV18 and TRBJ2-1, with TRBD1 identical over 9 bases. V was clipped by 7 bases and J by 3 bases; unmatched bases: 7. CDR3 size: 15 residues. CDR1 and CDR2 (germline): KGHSH, LQKENI. DNA for the CDR3: TGTGCCAGCTACGCCGGGACAGGGAGCTACAATGAGCAGTTCTTC. It yields the protein CASYAGTGSYNEQFF.

This clonotype is judged medium-sized. The chain is built from TRBV11-2 and TRBJ2-3, with 7 bases lining up with TRBD1. With V trimmed by 1 base and J by 3 bases, 7 bases remained unmatched. Germline lookup yields CDR1 SGHAT and CDR2 FQNNGV. CDR3 size: 16 residues. For the CDR3, the DNA is TGTGCCAGCAGCTTAGTAAGGGACAGAGATACAGATACGCAGTATTTT. It codes for CASSLVRDRDTDTQYF.